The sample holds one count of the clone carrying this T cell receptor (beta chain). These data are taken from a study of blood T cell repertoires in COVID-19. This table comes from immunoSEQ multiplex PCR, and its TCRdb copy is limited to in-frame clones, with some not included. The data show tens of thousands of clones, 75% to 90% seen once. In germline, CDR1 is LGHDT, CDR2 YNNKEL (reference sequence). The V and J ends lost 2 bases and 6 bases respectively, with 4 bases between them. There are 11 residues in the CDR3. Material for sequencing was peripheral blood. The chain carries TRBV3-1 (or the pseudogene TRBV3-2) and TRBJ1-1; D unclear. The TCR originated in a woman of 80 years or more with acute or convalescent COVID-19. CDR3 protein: CASSQFAEAFF. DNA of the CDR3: TGTGCCAGCAGCCAATTCGCTGAAGCTTTCTTT.